The sequence of this T cell receptor (beta chain) was determined in a study of shared clonotypes between healthy human individuals. Points from the study as a whole: Although depth was large, rarefaction showed that sequencing of the sorted subsets was incomplete.

Here immunoSEQ multiplex PCR was the method, and the copy in TCRdb shows in-frame clones only, minus some. This table has 2 million to 2.5 million clones, around 92% appearing once. To note about this clone: Its target is unknown.

The CDR3 has 13 residues. Germline assignment: CDR1 SGHNT and CDR2 YYREEE (reference sequence). V was clipped by 0 bases and J by 4 bases, with 7 bases between them. The sequenced sample consisted of naive CD4+ T cells from PBMCs. Subset denoted: CD45RA+ positively selected. This TCR was sampled from a man between 18 and 29 years old in good health. Some clones in this sample may be carry-over from other donors' samples. V and J are TRBV5-4 and TRBJ1-2; D gene uncertain. CDR3 DNA: TGTGCCAGCAGCTTGGGACGGTTCTATGGCTACACCTTC. Its translation: CASSLGRFYGYTF.